These T cell receptor beta chains were read from a single sample in a study of blood T cells in healthy people across ages. In TCRdb, the 5' RACE reads were re-called with MiXCR into one record per CDR3 protein. This table has over 500,000 distinct CDR3 sequences, around 52% appearing once. Sequenced input: blood. The receptors were sampled from a woman older than 75 in good health. Both conserved end residues are part of each CDR3. Fields, in order: J gene, clone size, D gene, V gene, CDR3 protein, CDR3 DNA. A D gene is named only where the DNA matches it firmly. A row's size may be missing; if present it is once, few, many or a size class.

TRBJ1-4 | many | TRBD1 | TRBV25-1 | CASSLKTGRSNEKLFF | TGTGCCAGCAGTCTTAAGACAGGGAGGAGTAATGAAAAACTGTTTTTT
TRBJ1-1 | NA | NA | TRBV28 | CASSIGQNTEAFF | TGTGCCAGCAGTATCGGACAGAACACTGAAGCTTTCTTT
TRBJ1-6 | many | NA | TRBV9 | CASSAGQSADSPLHF | TGTGCCAGCAGCGCTGGACAGTCCGCGGATTCACCCCTCCACTTT
TRBJ2-3 | many | NA | TRBV7-9 | CASSRARGANTDTQYF | TGTGCCAGCAGCAGGGCGAGGGGGGCCAACACAGATACGCAGTATTTT
TRBJ1-1 | NA | NA | TRBV3-1 | CASRTLNTEAFF | TGTGCCAGCAGGACCCTGAACACTGAAGCTTTCTTT
TRBJ1-1 | NA | NA | TRBV20-1 | CSAREPSRAFF | TGCAGTGCTAGAGAGCCTTCGCGGGCTTTCTTT
TRBJ1-2 | NA | NA | TRBV4-1 | CASSQRTSLGGYTF | TGCGCCAGCAGCCAGAGGACTTCCCTAGGGGGCTACACCTTC
TRBJ1-2 | few | NA | TRBV5-1 | CASSPDRPRAYGYTF | TGCGCCAGCAGCCCGGACAGACCCCGGGCCTATGGCTACACCTTC
TRBJ2-1 | many | NA | TRBV20-1 | CSAKRPSSYNEQFF | TGCAGTGCCAAGCGTCCCAGCTCCTACAATGAGCAGTTCTTC
TRBJ2-1 | many | NA | TRBV28 | CASSFGGQYEQFF | TGTGCCAGCAGTTTCGGGGGGCAATATGAGCAGTTCTTC
TRBJ2-2 | NA | NA | TRBV3-1 | CASNGMTGELFF | TGTGCCAGCAACGGGATGACCGGGGAGCTGTTTTTT